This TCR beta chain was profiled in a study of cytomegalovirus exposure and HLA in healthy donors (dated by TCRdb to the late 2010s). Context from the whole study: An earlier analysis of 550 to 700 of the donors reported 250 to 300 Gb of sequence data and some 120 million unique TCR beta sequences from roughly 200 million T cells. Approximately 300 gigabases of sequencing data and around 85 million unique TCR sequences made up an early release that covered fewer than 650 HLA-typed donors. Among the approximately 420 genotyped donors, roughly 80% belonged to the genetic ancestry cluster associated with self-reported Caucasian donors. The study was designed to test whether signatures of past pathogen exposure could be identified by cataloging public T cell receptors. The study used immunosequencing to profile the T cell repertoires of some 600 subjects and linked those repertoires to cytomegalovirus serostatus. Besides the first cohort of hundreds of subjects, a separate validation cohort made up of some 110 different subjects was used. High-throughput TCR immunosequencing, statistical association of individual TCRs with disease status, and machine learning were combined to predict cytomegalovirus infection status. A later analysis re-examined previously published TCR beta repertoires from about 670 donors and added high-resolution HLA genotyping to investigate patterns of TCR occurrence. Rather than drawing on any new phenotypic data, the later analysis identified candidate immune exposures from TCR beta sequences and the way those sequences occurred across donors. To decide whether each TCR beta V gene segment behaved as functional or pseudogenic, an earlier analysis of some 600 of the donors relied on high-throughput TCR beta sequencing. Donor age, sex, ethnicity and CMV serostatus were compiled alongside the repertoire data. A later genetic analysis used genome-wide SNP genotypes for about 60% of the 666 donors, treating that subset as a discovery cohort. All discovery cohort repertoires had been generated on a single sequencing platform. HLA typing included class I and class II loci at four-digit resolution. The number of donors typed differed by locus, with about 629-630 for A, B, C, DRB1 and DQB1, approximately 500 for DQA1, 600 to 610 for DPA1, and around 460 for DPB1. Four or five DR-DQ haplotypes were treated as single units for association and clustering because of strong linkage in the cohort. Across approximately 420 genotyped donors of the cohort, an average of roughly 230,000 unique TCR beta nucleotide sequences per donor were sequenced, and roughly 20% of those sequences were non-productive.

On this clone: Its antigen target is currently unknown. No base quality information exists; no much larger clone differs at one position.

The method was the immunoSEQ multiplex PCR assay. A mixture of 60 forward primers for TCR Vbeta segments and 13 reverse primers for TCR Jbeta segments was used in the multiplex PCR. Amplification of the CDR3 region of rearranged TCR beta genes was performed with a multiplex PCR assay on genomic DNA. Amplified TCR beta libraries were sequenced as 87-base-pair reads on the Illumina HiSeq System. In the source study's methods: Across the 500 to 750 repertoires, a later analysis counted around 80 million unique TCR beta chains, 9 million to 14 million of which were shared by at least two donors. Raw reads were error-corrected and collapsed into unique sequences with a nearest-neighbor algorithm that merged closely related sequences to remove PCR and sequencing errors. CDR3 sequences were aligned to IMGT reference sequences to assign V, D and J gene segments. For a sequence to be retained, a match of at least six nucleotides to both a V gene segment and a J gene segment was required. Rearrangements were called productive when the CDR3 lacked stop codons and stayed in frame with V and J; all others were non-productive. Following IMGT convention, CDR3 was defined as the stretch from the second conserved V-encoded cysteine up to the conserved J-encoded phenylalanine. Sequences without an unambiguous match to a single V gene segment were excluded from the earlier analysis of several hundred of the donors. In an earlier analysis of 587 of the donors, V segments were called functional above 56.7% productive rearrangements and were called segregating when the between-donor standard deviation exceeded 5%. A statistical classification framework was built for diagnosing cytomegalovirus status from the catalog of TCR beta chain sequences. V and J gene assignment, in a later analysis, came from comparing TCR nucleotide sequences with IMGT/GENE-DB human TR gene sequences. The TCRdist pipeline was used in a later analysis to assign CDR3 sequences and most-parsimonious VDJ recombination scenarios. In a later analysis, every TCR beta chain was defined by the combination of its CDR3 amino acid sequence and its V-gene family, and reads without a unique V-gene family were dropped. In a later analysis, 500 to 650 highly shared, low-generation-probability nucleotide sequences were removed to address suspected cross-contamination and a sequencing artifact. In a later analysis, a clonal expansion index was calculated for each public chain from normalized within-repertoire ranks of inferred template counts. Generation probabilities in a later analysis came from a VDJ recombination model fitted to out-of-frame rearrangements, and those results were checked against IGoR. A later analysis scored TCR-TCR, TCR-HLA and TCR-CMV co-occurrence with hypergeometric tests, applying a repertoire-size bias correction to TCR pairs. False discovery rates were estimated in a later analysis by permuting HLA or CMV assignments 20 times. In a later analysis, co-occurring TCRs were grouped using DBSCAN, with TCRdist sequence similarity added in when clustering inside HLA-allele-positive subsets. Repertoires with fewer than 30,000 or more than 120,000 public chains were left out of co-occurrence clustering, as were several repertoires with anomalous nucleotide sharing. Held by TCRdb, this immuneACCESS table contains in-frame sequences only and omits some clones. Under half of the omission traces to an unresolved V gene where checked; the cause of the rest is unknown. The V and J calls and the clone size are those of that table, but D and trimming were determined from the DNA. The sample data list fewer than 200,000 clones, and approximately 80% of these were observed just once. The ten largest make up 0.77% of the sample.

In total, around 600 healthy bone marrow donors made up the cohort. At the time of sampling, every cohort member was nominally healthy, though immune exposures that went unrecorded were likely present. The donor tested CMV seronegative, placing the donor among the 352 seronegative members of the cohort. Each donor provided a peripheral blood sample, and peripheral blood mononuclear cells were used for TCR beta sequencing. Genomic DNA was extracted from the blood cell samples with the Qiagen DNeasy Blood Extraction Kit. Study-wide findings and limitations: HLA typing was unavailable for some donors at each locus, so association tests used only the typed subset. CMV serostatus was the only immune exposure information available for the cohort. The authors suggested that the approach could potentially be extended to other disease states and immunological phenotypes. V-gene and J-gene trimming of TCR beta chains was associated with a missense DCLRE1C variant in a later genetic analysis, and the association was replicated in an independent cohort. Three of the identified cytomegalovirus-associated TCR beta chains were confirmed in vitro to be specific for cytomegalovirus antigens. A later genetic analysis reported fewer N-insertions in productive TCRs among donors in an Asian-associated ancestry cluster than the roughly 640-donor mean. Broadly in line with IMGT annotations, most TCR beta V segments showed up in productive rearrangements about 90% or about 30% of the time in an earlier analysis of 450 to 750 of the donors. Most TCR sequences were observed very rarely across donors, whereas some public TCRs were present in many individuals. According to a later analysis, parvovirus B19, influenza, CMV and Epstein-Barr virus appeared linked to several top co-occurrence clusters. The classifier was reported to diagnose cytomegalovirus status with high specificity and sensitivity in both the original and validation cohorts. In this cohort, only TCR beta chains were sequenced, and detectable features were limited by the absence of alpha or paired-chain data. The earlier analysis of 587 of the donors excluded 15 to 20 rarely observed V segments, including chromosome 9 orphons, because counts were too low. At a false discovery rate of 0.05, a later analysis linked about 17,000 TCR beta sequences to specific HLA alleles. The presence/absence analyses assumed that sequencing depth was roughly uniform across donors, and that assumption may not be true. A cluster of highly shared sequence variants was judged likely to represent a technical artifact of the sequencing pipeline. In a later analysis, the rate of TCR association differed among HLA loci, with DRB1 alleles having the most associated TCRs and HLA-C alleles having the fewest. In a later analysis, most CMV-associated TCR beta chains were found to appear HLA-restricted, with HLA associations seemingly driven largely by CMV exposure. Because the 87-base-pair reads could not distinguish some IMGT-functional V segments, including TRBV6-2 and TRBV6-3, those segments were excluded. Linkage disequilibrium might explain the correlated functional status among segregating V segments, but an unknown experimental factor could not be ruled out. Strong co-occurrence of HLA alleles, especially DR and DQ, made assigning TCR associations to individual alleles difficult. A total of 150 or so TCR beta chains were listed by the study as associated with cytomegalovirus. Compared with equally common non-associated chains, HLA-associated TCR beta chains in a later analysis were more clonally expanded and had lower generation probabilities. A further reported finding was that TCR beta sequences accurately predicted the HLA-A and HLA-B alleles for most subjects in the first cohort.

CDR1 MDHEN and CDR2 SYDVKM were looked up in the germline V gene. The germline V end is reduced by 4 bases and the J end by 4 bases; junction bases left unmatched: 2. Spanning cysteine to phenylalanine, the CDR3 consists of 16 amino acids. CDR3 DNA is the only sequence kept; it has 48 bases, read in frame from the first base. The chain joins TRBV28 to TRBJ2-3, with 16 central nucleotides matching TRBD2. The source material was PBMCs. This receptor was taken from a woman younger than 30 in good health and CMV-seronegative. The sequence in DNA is TGTGCCAGCAGTTCGGGACTAGCGGGAGGGGCAGATACGCAGTATTTT. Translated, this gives CASSSGLAGGADTQYF. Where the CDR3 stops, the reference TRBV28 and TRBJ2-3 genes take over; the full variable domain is DVKVTQSSRYLVKRTGEKVFLECVQDMDHENMFWYRQDPGLGLRLIYFSYDVKMKEKGDIPEGYSVSREKKERFSLILESASTNQTSMYLCASSSGLAGGADTQYFGPGTRLTVL.